The 24 T cell receptor beta chains reported below all come from one sample, sequenced in a study of cytomegalovirus exposure and HLA in healthy donors. 13 Jbeta primers and 60 Vbeta primers were used for the PCR. Here immunoSEQ multiplex PCR was the method, and the copy in TCRdb shows in-frame clones only, minus some. The sample shows 100,000 to 120,000 clones, roughly 67% of them seen only once. The material sequenced was PBMCs. These receptors came from a young man in good health and CMV-seropositive.

A single count supports this clone. The chain joins TRBV6-5 to TRBJ1-4; a weak D match, TRBD1 (6 bases). Per germline, CDR1 MNHEY and CDR2 SVGAGI. CDR3 length equals 15 residues. V shed 3 bases and J shed 8 bases, with 16 bases lying between them. The CDR3 DNA reads as TGTGCCAGCAGTTATGACACAGGGAGTGGAGAAAAACTGTTTTTT. This gives the protein CASSYDTGSGEKLFF.

This chain connects TRBV5-1 to TRBJ1-4, with 8 bases fitting TRBD1. With V trimmed by 3 bases and J by 8 bases, 6 bases remained unmatched. The CDR3 is 14 amino acids. The germline V gene encodes CDR1 SGHRS and CDR2 YFSETQ. The CDR3 DNA follows: TGCGCCAGCAGCTCAGGACAGGGAGAGGAAAAACTGTTTTTT. Its translation: CASSSGQGEEKLFF.

This clone has only a few counts. This chain connects TRBV25-1 to TRBJ1-4; D may be TRBD1 (5 bases). The CDR3 has 11 residues. Germline V CDR1 and CDR2: MGHDK, SYGVNS. The V and J ends lost 7 bases and 8 bases respectively, with 8 bases between them. The CDR3 bases are TGTGCCAGCACAGGGTCGGAAAAACTGTTTTTT. Residues: CASTGSEKLFF.

Only a few counts were recorded for this clone. The rearrangement links TRBV5-1 to TRBJ2-6; no reliable D call. CDR1 and CDR2 from the germline V gene are SGHRS and YFSETQ. Deletions cut 2 bases from V and 0 bases from J, with 6 bases between. The CDR3 has 15 residues. As DNA, the CDR3 is TGCGCCAGCAGCTTCACGGTCTCTGGGGCCAACGTCCTGACTTTC. Translation gives CASSFTVSGANVLTF.

The V gene is TRBV13, the J gene TRBJ1-4, with 8 positions matching TRBD1. This CDR3 is built from 14 residues. From germline, CDR1 is PRHDT and CDR2 FYEKMQ (reference sequence). J was trimmed by 6 bases and V by 6 bases; bases with no gene match: 6. As DNA, the CDR3 is TGTGCCAGCAGGGCCTTGGACAGGGATGAAAAACTGTTTTTT. Protein product: CASRALDRDEKLFF.

The chain combines TRBV6-6 with TRBJ1-6; D uncertain. V lost 10 bases to trimming and J lost 4 bases, with 11 bases between them. The CDR3 covers 13 residues. Germline assignment: CDR1 MNHNY and CDR2 SVGAGI (reference sequence). CDR3 amino acids: CATRDGYNSPLHF. CDR3 nucleotides: TGTGCCACCCGAGACGGGTATAATTCACCCCTCCACTTT.

This clone turned up a few times. The V gene is TRBV30, the J gene TRBJ1-1; 8 bases match TRBD1. The CDR3 is made up of 15 amino acids. With 2 bases clipped from V and 3 bases from J, the junction kept 8 bases outside the gene matches. In germline, CDR1 is GTSNPN, CDR2 SVGIG (reference sequence). The CDR3, as DNA: TGTGCCTGGAGTCCGCTGACAGGGGATCACACTGAAGCTTTCTTT. The encoded protein is CAWSPLTGDHTEAFF.

This clone was detected a few times. The rearrangement links TRBV28 to TRBJ2-7, with TRBD2 identical over 9 bases. The CDR3 runs to 15 residues. J was trimmed by 0 bases and V by 5 bases; bases with no gene match: 5. CDR1 and CDR2 (germline): MDHEN, SYDVKM. The CDR3 region is CASSPVAGASYEQYV. The DNA for the CDR3 is TGTGCCAGCAGTCCCGTAGCGGGGGCCTCCTACGAGCAGTACGTC.

This clone was observed a handful of times. The rearrangement links TRBV6-1 to TRBJ2-2; the D is unclear. Germline V lookup: CDR1 MNHNS, CDR2 SASEGT. The CDR3 spans 15 residues. V was shortened by 1 base and J by 4 bases, with 10 bases between the two germline ends. The chain's CDR3 is CASSEGDLGTGELFF. CDR3 sequence (DNA): TGTGCCAGCAGTGAAGGAGATCTTGGCACCGGGGAGCTGTTTTTT.

The V call is TRBV15, the J call TRBJ2-3; TRBD1 is a possible D gene (6 bases). V was cut by 5 bases and J by 1 base, with 16 bases left in between. Germline V gene lookup returns CDR1 LNHNV and CDR2 YYDKDF (reference sequence). This CDR3 spans 16 amino acids. The CDR3 bases are TGTGCCACCAGCGGACAAGGGAGACAGGGCACAGATACGCAGTATTTT. This sequence encodes CATSGQGRQGTDTQYF.

This clone was observed a few times. The V and J genes are TRBV6-5 and TRBJ2-1; tentatively, D is TRBD2 (6 bases). The CDR3 covers 13 residues. V was clipped by 7 bases and J by 8 bases, with 15 bases between them. The germline V gene encodes CDR1 MNHEY and CDR2 SVGAGI. CDR3 region: CASTGLLRDEQFF. The CDR3 DNA follows: TGTGCCAGCACGGGACTCCTGAGGGATGAGCAGTTCTTC.

V gene TRBV7-2 combines with J gene TRBJ2-3; TRBD1 agrees at 7 bases. The CDR3 contains 13 residues. The trim removed 5 bases at V and 5 bases at J, leaving 4 bases unmatched. Germline CDR1 reads SGHTA; CDR2 reads FQGNSA. In DNA, the CDR3 is TGTGCCAGCAGCCTCGACAGGGAAGATACGCAGTATTTT. As protein: CASSLDREDTQYF. Full variable domain (rest looked up from reference TRBV7-2 and TRBJ2-3): GAGVSQSPSNKVTEKGKDVELRCDPISGHTALYWYRQSLGQGLEFLIYFQGNSAPDKSGLPSDRFSAERTGGSVSTLTIQRTQQEDSAVYLCASSLDREDTQYFGPGTRLTVL.

V and J are TRBV9 and TRBJ2-2; 9 positions agree with TRBD2. Germline V gene data show CDR1 as SGDLS and CDR2 as YYNGEE. J gave up 5 bases and V 0 bases, and 8 bases lay outside the gene matches. The length of the CDR3 is 17 residues. CDR3: CASSVAGAGGSTGELFF. CDR3 coding DNA: TGTGCCAGCAGCGTAGCTGGAGCGGGGGGAAGTACCGGGGAGCTGTTTTTT.

This clone has just a few counts. The V and J genes are TRBV27 and TRBJ1-1; D is unclear. The V end was cut by 7 bases, the J end by 0 bases, with 9 bases between. The CDR3 is made up of 13 amino acids. Per the germline V gene, CDR1 is MNHEY and CDR2 is SMNVEV (reference sequence). As DNA, the CDR3 is TGTGCCAGCAAGCGAAACATGAACACTGAAGCTTTCTTT. Protein product: CASKRNMNTEAFF.

This sequence joins TRBV7-2 and TRBJ2-5, with 7 nucleotides matching TRBD2. The junction had 9 bases not matched to a gene; V was cut back by 1 base and J by 7 bases. Looked up from germline, CDR1 is SGHTA and CDR2 is FQGNSA. The CDR3 consists of 15 residues. The CDR3 DNA reads TGTGCCAGCAGCTTAGAGCTAGCGGTTGATGGGACCCAGTACTTC. Translated: CASSLELAVDGTQYF.

The V call is TRBV4-1, the J call TRBJ2-6, with 7 bases identical to TRBD2. Per germline, CDR1 MGHRA and CDR2 YSYEKL. The CDR3 runs 16 residues. Germline trimming cut 8 bases from V and 1 base from J; bases unmatched to any gene: 8. The CDR3 is CASAGWGGSGANVLTF. The CDR3 DNA sequence: TGCGCCAGCGCAGGGTGGGGAGGGTCTGGGGCCAACGTCCTGACTTTC.

This chain joins TRBV5-1 and TRBJ2-1; 9 bases are shared with TRBD2. The ends lost 5 bases at V and 6 bases at J; junction bases unmatched: 3. CDR1 and CDR2 (germline): SGHRS, YFSETQ. The length of the CDR3 is 13 residues. Here the CDR3 reads CASRLTSGNEQFF. In nucleotides, the CDR3 is TGCGCCAGCAGACTGACTAGCGGCAATGAGCAGTTCTTC.

This chain uses TRBV28 with TRBJ1-2; TRBD1 agrees at 9 bases. This CDR3 has 16 residues. Germline V gene sequence: CDR1 MDHEN, CDR2 SYDVKM. The V gene end was trimmed by 6 bases and the J gene end by 3 bases; junction bases not matched to a gene: 11. CDR3 in amino acids: CASRRRTGDVDYGYTF. As DNA, the CDR3 is TGTGCCAGCAGACGGAGGACAGGGGACGTCGACTATGGCTACACCTTC.

The rearrangement uses TRBV6-5 and TRBJ1-1, with D perhaps TRBD1 (5 bases). The CDR3 sequence is 13 residues long. With 5 bases removed from V and 4 bases from J, the gap between germline ends came to 11 bases. CDR1 is MNHEY, CDR2 SVGAGI, per germline. The CDR3 coding sequence is TGTGCCAGCAGTGAAGGGGCTTTCACTGAAGCTTTCTTT. Amino acids: CASSEGAFTEAFF.

The chain couples TRBV28 to TRBJ1-6, with 7 bases identical to TRBD1. Losses at the gene ends were 6 bases for V and 7 bases for J; bases not matched to a gene: 6. Germline CDR1 and CDR2: MDHEN and SYDVKM. This CDR3 region has 14 residues. The CDR3 nucleotides are TGTGCCAGCAGGACGACAGGGTCCAATTCACCCCTCCACTTT. Encoded protein: CASRTTGSNSPLHF.

Only one count was recorded for this clone. This chain connects TRBV2 to TRBJ1-1; a possible D gene is TRBD1 (6 bases). Trimming pared 9 bases from V and 4 bases from J, leaving 12 bases between. Germline V gene sequence: CDR1 SNHLY, CDR2 FYNNEI. The length of the CDR3 is 12 residues. DNA of the CDR3: TGTGCCAGTTCGGACAGAATCACTGAAGCTTTCTTT. It specifies CASSDRITEAFF.

This sequence joins TRBV29-1 and TRBJ2-1; D possibly corresponds to TRBD2 (5 bases). The V gene's germline CDR1 is SQVTM and CDR2 ANQGSEA. The V end lost 0 bases, the J end lost 3 bases, and 12 bases lay between the germline ends. The CDR3 extends over 15 amino acids. This CDR3 is CSVEDRGSVYNEQFF. Written as DNA, the CDR3 is TGCAGCGTTGAAGATAGAGGGTCAGTCTACAATGAGCAGTTCTTC.

The chain recombines TRBV27 with TRBJ1-5; TRBD1 is a possible D gene (6 bases). V was cut by 6 bases and J by 2 bases, with 14 bases left in between. The CDR3 consists of 15 residues. CDR1 and CDR2 from the germline V gene are MNHEY and SMNVEV (reference sequence). The CDR3 spells CASRKGQLGNQPQHF. The CDR3 nucleotides read TGTGCCAGCAGAAAAGGACAGCTGGGCAATCAGCCCCAGCATTTT.

The genes are TRBV5-1 and TRBJ1-2; the match to TRBD1 covers 7 bases. The CDR3 is 14 residues long. Trimming removed 3 bases from V and 2 bases from J; junction bases left unmatched: 4. CDR1 is SGHRS, CDR2 YFSETQ, per germline. DNA for the CDR3: TGCGCCAGCAGCTCGGGACAGACGAACTATGGCTACACCTTC. Encoded protein: CASSSGQTNYGYTF. Variable domain in full (rest from reference TRBV5-1 and TRBJ1-2): KAGVTQTPRYLIKTRGQQVTLSCSPISGHRSVSWYQQTPGQGLQFLFEYFSETQRNKGNFPGRFSGRQFSNSRSEMNVSTLELGDSALYLCASSSGQTNYGYTFGSGTRLTVV.